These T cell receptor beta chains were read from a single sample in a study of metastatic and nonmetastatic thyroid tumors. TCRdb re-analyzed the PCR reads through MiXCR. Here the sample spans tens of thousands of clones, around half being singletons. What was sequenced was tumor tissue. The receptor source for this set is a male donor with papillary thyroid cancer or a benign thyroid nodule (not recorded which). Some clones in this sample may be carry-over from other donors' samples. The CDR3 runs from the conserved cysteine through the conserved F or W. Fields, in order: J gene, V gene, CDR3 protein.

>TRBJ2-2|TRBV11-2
CASSLNYGTGHNTGELFF
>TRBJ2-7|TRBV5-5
CASRRGQGVSYEQYF
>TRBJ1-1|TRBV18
CASSPLQGIDTEAFF
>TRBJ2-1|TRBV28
CASSRQLGGFEQFF
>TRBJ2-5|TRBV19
CAGGGLQETQYF
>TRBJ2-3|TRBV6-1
CASRNSEGAGDTQYF
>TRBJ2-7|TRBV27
CASSLLAGYEQYF
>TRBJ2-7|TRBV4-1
CASSQVEGSSYEQYF
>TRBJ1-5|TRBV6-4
CASSLEQPYSNQPQHF
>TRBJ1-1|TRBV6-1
CASSGDGGNTEAFF
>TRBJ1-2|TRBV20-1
CSARGRGAGGYTF
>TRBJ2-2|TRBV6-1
CASSDETGFTGELFF
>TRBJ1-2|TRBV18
CASSPRDRALTGYTF
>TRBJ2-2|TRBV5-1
CASSFLQTGTGELFF
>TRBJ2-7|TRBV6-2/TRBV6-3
CASSWTVDEQYF
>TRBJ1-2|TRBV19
CASTQGAPLYGYTF